This T cell receptor beta chain was recovered during a study of blood T cell repertoires in COVID-19. Study background: Acute and convalescent COVID-19 specimens originated in the United States, Italy and Spain. T cells, B-cell-depleted T cells, or PBMCs supplied cDNA or gDNA.

Each participant's cohort was designated according to participant-reported clinical history. Per the original data handling: Amplification with reference gene primers provided the estimates of nucleated cell counts. Generated by immunoSEQ multiplex PCR, the TCRdb table keeps only in-frame clones and is missing some. D and trimming were read from the DNA, whereas the V and J calls and clone size are those reported in that table. The sample lists 200,000 to 250,000 clones, 70% to 85% occurring once. The sequenced sample consisted of PBMCs or T cells enriched from blood (not recorded which). The sequence derives from a man in his forties who had recovered from COVID-19.

CDR3 DNA sequence: TGCGCCAGCAGCAGGGGAAGACCGGAAAAACTGTTTTTT. Protein sequence: CASSRGRPEKLFF. The chain carries TRBV4-1 and TRBJ1-4; maybe TRBD1 (5 bases). This CDR3 contains 13 residues. The V and J ends lost 5 bases and 8 bases respectively, with 12 bases between them. Per the germline V gene, CDR1 is MGHRA and CDR2 is YSYEKL.